This passage covers 14 T cell receptor beta chains from one sample sequenced in a study of post-analysis software for immune sequencing data. Overall study findings and caveats: There were five or six TRBV segments more frequent in patients than controls, and TRBV5-6, TRBV5-1 and TRBV20-1 were among them.

No antigen is known for these receptors. Unique molecular identifiers were present in the TCR beta cDNA libraries. TCRdb called the PCR reads again in MiXCR, with one record for every CDR3 protein. The repertoire has 550,000 to 700,000 distinct CDR3 sequences, 44% of them found once; the top ten carry around 1.7%. Material: blood. These TCRs come from a girl aged 10 to 17 with multiple sclerosis.

The chain carries TRBV12-3 or TRBV12-4 and TRBJ2-1; 7 bases match TRBD1. The V gene end was trimmed by 6 bases and the J gene end by 7 bases; junction bases not matched to a gene: 9. This CDR3 is 14 amino acids long. In DNA, the CDR3 is TGTGCCAGCAGCCAGGACAGGCCGGAGAATGAGCAGTTCTTC. This gives the protein CASSQDRPENEQFF.

About this clonotype: This may arise from a read error, as a much more abundant clone is one base away. The chain recombines TRBV12-3 or TRBV12-4 with TRBJ2-5; TRBD2 aligns across 9 bases. V lost 6 bases and J lost 4; bases outside the gene matches: 3. This CDR3 is 13 amino acids long. The CDR3 nucleotides are TGTGCCAGCAGCAGCGGGAGGCGAGAGACCCAGTACTTC. Amino acid sequence: CASSSGRRETQYF.

This clonotype was seen a handful of times. The genes are TRBV12-5 and TRBJ1-5; D uncertain. Germline V gives CDR1 LGHNT, CDR2 FRNRAP. The CDR3 is 16 residues long. Trimming removed 1 base at V and 0 bases at J, with 10 bases between. CDR3 region: CASGLDPAFSNQPQHF. The CDR3 coding sequence is TGTGCTAGTGGTTTGGACCCAGCCTTTAGCAATCAGCCCCAGCATTTT.

The table lists this clonotype with a count of one. The chain couples TRBV20-1 to TRBJ2-1; TRBD2 might be the D (6 bases). The V gene's germline CDR1 is DFQATT and CDR2 SNEGSKA (reference sequence). Trimming took off 0 bases at V and 11 bases at J, with 11 bases between the two ends. The CDR3 totals 12 residues. The CDR3 bases are TGCAGTGCTAGAGAGGCTAGCGCACAGCAGTTCTTC. Translating gives CSAREASAQQFF.

The V and J genes are TRBV12-3 or TRBV12-4 and TRBJ1-4; 7 bases map to TRBD1. The junction had 8 bases not matched to a gene; V was cut back by 6 bases and J by 7 bases. This CDR3 region has 14 residues. In DNA form, the CDR3 reads TGTGCCAGCAGCAGGGACAGCGTCGGTGAAAAACTGTTTTTT. This codes for CASSRDSVGEKLFF.

The rearrangement uses TRBV4-1 and TRBJ2-4; D possibly matches TRBD1 or TRBD2 (5 bases each). The CDR3 covers 15 residues. Deletions cut 0 bases from V and 8 bases from J, with 14 bases between. The germline gives CDR1 MGHRA, CDR2 YSYEKL. The CDR3 reads CASSQESGPRDIQYF. The CDR3 DNA reads TGCGCCAGCAGCCAAGAGTCGGGGCCTCGGGACATTCAGTACTTC.

The chain combines TRBV20-1 with TRBJ1-5; 7 bases fit TRBD1. Germline V gene lookup returns CDR1 DFQATT and CDR2 SNEGSKA (reference sequence). The CDR3 is 14 residues long. Trimming at V came to 1 base and at J to 5 bases, leaving 5 bases not matched to a gene. The DNA of the CDR3 is TGCAGTGCTAGAGGCAGGGGGACAGATCAGCCCCAGCATTTT. It specifies CSARGRGTDQPQHF.

The J gene is TRBJ2-4, the V gene TRBV29-1; tentative D call: TRBD1 (5 bases). V lost 4 bases and J 0 bases, leaving 10 bases between the germline ends. Looked up from germline, CDR1 is SQVTM and CDR2 is ANQGSEA. CDR3 length: 14 residues. This chain's CDR3 is CSVAGMLAKNIQYF. As DNA, the CDR3 is TGCAGCGTTGCAGGGATGTTAGCCAAAAACATTCAGTACTTC.

On this clonotype itself: Mismatch with germline at one junction end may stem from a read error. The chain employs TRBV4-2 and TRBJ2-4; D remains unclear. The CDR3 is 15 residues long. CDR1 LGHNA and CDR2 YNFKEQ come from the germline V gene. CDR3 DNA sequence: TGTGCCAGCGGCCAAGTAGGAATGGGCGGTGACATTCAGTACTTC. Translating it yields CASGQVGMGGDIQYF.

The table lists this clonotype with a few counts. V and J are TRBV4-1 and TRBJ2-7, with TRBD1 identical over 7 bases. V was clipped by 2 bases and J by 2 bases; unmatched bases: 9. This CDR3 is 16 amino acids long. In germline, CDR1 is MGHRA, CDR2 YSYEKL. The CDR3 sequence is CASSQIQGTPTYEQYF. The CDR3 DNA is TGCGCCAGCAGCCAAATACAGGGGACCCCAACCTACGAGCAGTACTTC.

The genes are TRBV6-1 and TRBJ1-5; D possibly corresponds to TRBD1 (5 bases). CDR3 length equals 14 residues. Trimming left V 5 bases short and J 2 bases short, with 10 bases between. CDR1 is MNHNS, CDR2 SASEGT, per germline. The CDR3 spells CASSQGSRNQPQHF. CDR3 DNA sequence: TGTGCCAGCAGTCAGGGAAGCCGCAATCAGCCCCAGCATTTT.

The chain couples TRBV4-1 to TRBJ2-7, with TRBD2 matching 9 bases. V gave up 0 bases and J gave up 3 bases; unmatched junction bases: 9. The CDR3 consists of 17 residues. Germline-derived CDR1 and CDR2 are MGHRA and YSYEKL. The CDR3 spells CASSQDRLAGDLYEQYF. The CDR3, as DNA: TGCGCCAGCAGCCAAGATCGATTAGCGGGAGATCTCTACGAGCAGTACTTC.

This clonotype was seen a handful of times. This chain joins TRBV29-1 and TRBJ2-7; D tentatively fits TRBD1 or TRBD2 (5 bases each). Germline V gene sequence: CDR1 SQVTM, CDR2 ANQGSEA. This CDR3 is built from 12 residues. V was trimmed by 6 bases and J by 4 bases, leaving 13 bases between them. CDR3 nucleotide sequence: TGCAGCGTAAGGGACCCAGCGTACGAGCAGTACTTC. Translated, it gives CSVRDPAYEQYF.

This clonotype has only one observation. The chain joins TRBV6-6 to TRBJ2-3; 8 bases align to TRBD2. J gave up 9 bases and V 5 bases, and 7 bases lay outside the gene matches. The germline V gene has CDR1 MNHNY and CDR2 SVGAGI (reference sequence). The CDR3 has 13 residues. The CDR3 spells CASSPGGIGTQYF. The CDR3 region has the DNA TGTGCCAGCAGTCCGGGGGGGATAGGGACGCAGTATTTT.